This record covers a single TCR beta chain. The antigen is undetermined. The data are from a study of blood T cells in healthy people across ages. For the study at large: Per two T cells, about one barcoded beta molecule was captured through template switching.

Study results and limitations: Diversity of TCR beta per million T cells declined in a roughly linear way with age.

Primed by a sample-barcoded 5' primer and a J-beta primer mix, a second PCR proceeded for 7 to 11 cycles. TCRdb reprocessed the 5' RACE reads via MiXCR and lists one record per CDR3 protein. The data show some 1,800,000 distinct CDR3 sequences, with about two fifths seen just once and 23% held by the top ten. V lost 3 bases and J lost 6, with 11 bases in between. There are 13 residues in the CDR3. The V gene's germline CDR1 is SGHTA and CDR2 FQGTGA. This sequence was found in a human donor in good health. Sequenced input: blood. The chain recombines TRBV7-3 with TRBJ1-1; no clear D gene. Here the CDR3 reads CASSFRRGAEAFF. The CDR3 bases are TGTGCCAGCAGCTTTCGAAGAGGTGCTGAAGCTTTCTTT.